This T cell receptor beta chain derives from a study of cytomegalovirus exposure and HLA in healthy donors. Whole-study findings and limits: Presence/absence results assume similar sequencing depth per donor, which may not hold.

PCR primers comprised 60 Vbeta and 13 Jbeta primers. Data came from immunoSEQ multiplex PCR; TCRdb stores just in-frame clones and leaves some out. This sample's table reports 150,000 to 250,000 clones. Germline CDR1 and CDR2: SGHVS and FQNEAQ. There are 12 residues in the CDR3. Trimming shortened V by 1 base and J by 8 bases, and 8 bases separated the two germline ends. Comment on this clone: Antigen specificity is unknown.

The sequenced sample consisted of PBMCs. This sequence joins TRBV7-8 and TRBJ1-1; D unclear. This receptor was obtained from a boy under 18 in good health and CMV-seronegative. In DNA, the CDR3 is TGTGCCAGCAGCTTAGGGTCCGGGGAAGCTTTCTTT. Amino acids: CASSLGSGEAFF.